A selection of T cell receptor beta chains follows, all from one sample in a study of OX40 agonist ivuxolimab in advanced cancers. Assay: immunoSEQ multiplex PCR; the TCRdb copy retains only in-frame clones and omits some. The sample lists roughly 120,000 clones, around 90% seen once, with less than 0.3% in the top ten. Sample: CD4+ or CD8+ T cells sorted from blood, taken in a trial of the OX40 agonist ivuxolimab. The receptor source for this set is an adult with an advanced solid tumor such as melanoma, head and neck, liver or kidney cancer. Both conserved end residues are part of each CDR3.

v_call cdr3_aa
TRBV10-2 CASSEVGSNSPLHF
TRBV12-5 CASGLDHSYNSPLHF
TRBV7-2 CASRRGLAGYNEQFF
TRBV28 CASSLSMSGYTF
TRBV4-1 CASSQVGRGQYEQYF
TRBV2 CASSEDRALEAFF
TRBV19 CASTLDSQNTEAFF
TRBV5-4 CVESGPHNGGTEAFF
TRBV28 CASSLPGPRIRSYNSPLHF
TRBV21-1 CASSEDGANYGYTF
TRBV19 CASSLEGLKNTEAFF
TRBV19 CASSISPNTGELFF
TRBV28 CASRQVGATNEKLFF
TRBV7-8 CASSPRQGFNTEAFF
TRBV27 CASSSSRRPGNTIYF
TRBV7-2 CASSYARLYGYTF
TRBV4-3 CASSPGGGADTQYF
TRBV5-6 CASRRGWRNIQYF
TRBV5-1 CASSRRAGGSYNEQFF
TRBV15 CATSREKAGAKNQPQHF
TRBV7-9 CASSFNRRPYGYTF
TRBV1 CTSSPPREGTDTQYF
TRBV19 CASSPRKPGQGGTGELFF
TRBV25-1 CASRGGPGETQYF
TRBV19 CATTGTVNSYGYTF
TRBV28 CASSSPGQGIHTEAFF
TRBV6-1 CASSEFRRQGHRGFGYTF
TRBV5-1 CASSVLDSSYEQYF
TRBV2 CASHGTANTDTQYF
TRBV5-4 CASSSGLAGGTGELFF
TRBV6-1 CASSKVTAPSVDTDTQYF
TRBV18 CASSPAKAHNTEAFF
TRBV5-6 CASSRGLAVAKNIQYF
TRBV30 CAWNLVLNTEAFF
TRBV9 CASSFRTGETYEQYF
TRBV19 CASSRGTATNEKLFF
TRBV28 CASSQGRETQYF
TRBV30 CAWSRGEDLNTEAFF
TRBV14 CASSQDMSDLGSYGYTF
TRBV11-1 CASSPQTGASYEQYF
TRBV19 CASSNRDRQPQHF